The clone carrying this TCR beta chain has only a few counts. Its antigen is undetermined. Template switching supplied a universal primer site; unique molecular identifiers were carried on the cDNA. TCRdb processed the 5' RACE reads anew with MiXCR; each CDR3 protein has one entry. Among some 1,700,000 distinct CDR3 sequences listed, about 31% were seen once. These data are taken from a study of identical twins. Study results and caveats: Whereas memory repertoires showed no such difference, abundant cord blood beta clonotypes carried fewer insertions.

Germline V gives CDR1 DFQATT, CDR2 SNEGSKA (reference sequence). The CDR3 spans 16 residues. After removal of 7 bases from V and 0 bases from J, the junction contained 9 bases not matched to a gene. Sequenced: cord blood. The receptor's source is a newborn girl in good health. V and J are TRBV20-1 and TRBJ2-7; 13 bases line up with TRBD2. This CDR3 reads CSVVTSGGPFSYEQYF. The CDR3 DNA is TGCAGTGTGGTGACTAGCGGGGGGCCTTTCTCCTACGAGCAGTACTTC.